Following are 13 T cell receptor beta chains from one sample sequenced in a study of T-cell memory formation after mild COVID-19. TCRdb processed the 5' RACE reads anew with MiXCR; each CDR3 protein has one entry. The table includes 50,000 or so distinct CDR3 sequences, more than 10% detected once. The source material was PBMCs or a T cell subset sorted from them (not recorded which). Source of these receptors: a man aged 18 to 29 who had mild COVID-19 (a few samples of this study predate the infection). Cell type and time point are not known.

The chain couples TRBV7-2 to TRBJ1-6; D ambiguous. This CDR3 has 12 amino acids. CDR1 is SGHTA, CDR2 FQGNSA, per germline. V was shortened by 5 bases and J by 10 bases, with 9 bases between the two germline ends. In nucleotides, the CDR3 is TGTGCCAGCAGCCCCTCTTGGTCACCCCTCCACTTT. It specifies CASSPSWSPLHF. Full variable domain (outside the CDR3, taken from reference TRBV7-2 and TRBJ1-6): GAGVSQSPSNKVTEKGKDVELRCDPISGHTALYWYRQSLGQGLEFLIYFQGNSAPDKSGLPSDRFSAERTGGSVSTLTIQRTQQEDSAVYLCASSPSWSPLHFGNGTRLTVT.

The chain joins TRBV20-1 to TRBJ1-2; D remains ambiguous. This CDR3 region has 13 residues. Per the germline V gene, CDR1 is DFQATT and CDR2 is SNEGSKA (reference sequence). The V end was cut by 3 bases, the J end by 2 bases, with 10 bases between. CDR3 protein: CSASGSLNYGYTF. The CDR3 DNA reads TGCAGTGCTAGCGGAAGCCTCAACTATGGCTACACCTTC.

The V call is TRBV7-3, the J call TRBJ2-5, with D perhaps matching TRBD2 (5 bases). CDR1 and CDR2 from the germline V gene are SGHTA and FQGTGA. Trimming took off 10 bases at V and 5 bases at J, with 5 bases between the two ends. The CDR3 runs to 9 residues. CDR3 sequence reads: CATGETQYF. In nucleotides, the CDR3 is TGTGCCACGGGGGAGACCCAGTACTTC.

There are a few counts of this clonotype. This chain links TRBV4-1 with TRBJ2-1; 10 bases match TRBD2. Germline CDR1 is MGHRA and CDR2 is YSYEKL. V lost 2 bases to trimming and J lost 9 bases; unmatched junction nucleotides: 7. The CDR3 length is 15 residues. CDR3 region: CASSQLSGGAGEQFF. In DNA, the CDR3 is TGCGCCAGCAGCCAATTAAGCGGGGGGGCAGGTGAGCAGTTCTTC.

This clonotype was seen repeatedly, ten times or more. V gene TRBV7-2 combines with J gene TRBJ1-4; 8 nucleotides agree with TRBD1. The germline CDR1 and CDR2 sequences are SGHTA and FQGNSA. The CDR3 has 14 amino acids. V shed 5 bases and J 10 bases; nucleotides not matched to a gene: 9. The CDR3 bases are TGTGCCAGCAGCCGGACAGGGATTTCCCCAAAACTGTTTTTT. It yields the protein CASSRTGISPKLFF.

The CDR3 DNA is TGTGCCAGCAGTTACAGTGCACGGGATGGCTACACCTTC. Protein product: CASSYSARDGYTF. The J gene is TRBJ1-2, the V gene TRBV6-5, with no clear D. The CDR3 is 13 residues long. From germline, CDR1 is MNHEY and CDR2 SVGAGI. V gave up 2 bases and J gave up 6 bases, with 10 bases separating them.

CDR3 coding DNA: TGCGCCAGCAATCAACTAGCGGGGGGGCTAGAGCAGTACTTC. Translation: CASNQLAGGLEQYF. This chain joins TRBV10-2 and TRBJ2-7, with 13 positions matching TRBD2. Germline CDR1 and CDR2: WSHSY and SAAADI. The trim removed 7 bases at V and 7 bases at J, leaving 7 bases unmatched. This CDR3 spans 14 amino acids.

A few counts support this clonotype. The rearrangement links TRBV7-2 to TRBJ1-2; TRBD1 is a possible D gene (6 bases). Deletions cut 5 bases from V and 5 bases from J, with 12 bases between. This CDR3 contains 13 residues. Per the germline V gene, CDR1 is SGHTA and CDR2 is FQGNSA. CDR3 amino acids: CASSPRTDYGYTF. CDR3 DNA: TGTGCCAGCAGCCCCCGGACAGATTATGGCTACACCTTC.

This clonotype was recorded a few times. This chain uses TRBV23-1 with TRBJ2-6; D could derive from TRBD1 or TRBD2 (5 bases each). TRBV23-1 is assigned to the ORF class and has an uncertain function. The germline V and J ends were trimmed by 0 bases and 2 bases, with 14 bases remaining between them. The CDR3 has 18 amino acids. CDR3 sequence reads: CASSQSVQGRAGANVLTF. The CDR3 region has the DNA TGCGCCAGCAGTCAATCGGTTCAGGGACGGGCTGGGGCCAACGTCCTGACTTTC.

The chain recombines TRBV4-1 with TRBJ1-1, with 10 bases that match TRBD1. V dropped 2 bases and J dropped 2; count of bases not matched to a gene: 14. CDR1 and CDR2 from the germline V gene are MGHRA and YSYEKL. The CDR3 covers 19 residues. CDR3 sequence reads: CASSQLTGGRFLSNTEAFF. The CDR3 nucleotides are TGCGCCAGCAGCCAATTGACAGGGGGCCGATTTTTGAGCAACACTGAAGCTTTCTTT.

The chain uses TRBV18 and TRBJ1-5; unclear D gene. This CDR3 comprises 13 residues. Trimming stripped 5 bases from V and 7 bases from J, with 12 bases between. The germline V gene has CDR1 KGHSH and CDR2 LQKENI. CDR3 sequence reads: CASSREENQPQHF. The CDR3 DNA reads TGTGCCAGCTCAAGGGAGGAGAACCAGCCCCAGCATTTT.

The chain has TRBV28 and TRBJ1-6; 10 bases are shared with TRBD1. The CDR3 is made up of 17 amino acids. The germline V gene encodes CDR1 MDHEN and CDR2 SYDVKM. With 2 bases clipped from V and 7 bases from J, the junction kept 8 bases outside the gene matches. CDR3 protein: CASSLSTGQGVNSPLHF. The CDR3 DNA reads TGTGCCAGCAGTTTAAGTACCGGACAGGGGGTAAATTCACCCCTCCACTTT.

This clonotype was seen a handful of times. The rearrangement uses TRBV6-2 or TRBV6-3 and TRBJ1-4; no clear D gene. V lost 2 bases to trimming and J lost 1 base, with 11 bases between them. The CDR3 length is 16 residues. Germline V gives CDR1 MNHEY, CDR2 SVGEGT. The CDR3 DNA is TGTGCCAGCAGTTACGGCGGAAAACGAACTAATGAAAAACTGTTTTTT. It encodes CASSYGGKRTNEKLFF.